Listed below are T cell receptor beta chains from one sample, sequenced in a study of T cells in localized non-small cell lung cancer. TCRdb's table, derived via immunoSEQ multiplex PCR, lists solely in-frame clones and lacks some. Of thousands of clones in the sample, around a third were seen once. The sample was lung tumor tissue, taken before any cancer treatment. The origin of the receptors is a man aged 40-75 years with stage I lung adenocarcinoma. CDR3s include the opening cysteine and the closing phenylalanine or tryptophan. Each record gives: J gene, V gene, CDR3 protein.

j_gene: TRBJ2-1; v_gene: TRBV15; CDR3aa: CATSRDLLAGGVYNEQFF
j_gene: TRBJ2-7; v_gene: TRBV7-2; CDR3aa: CASSSGADGEQYF
j_gene: TRBJ2-6; v_gene: TRBV6-8; CDR3aa: CASSVLGSGANVLTF
j_gene: TRBJ2-1; v_gene: TRBV7-6; CDR3aa: CASSLGLGAGRSNEQFF
j_gene: TRBJ1-1; v_gene: TRBV6-8; CDR3aa: CASTRANTEAFF
j_gene: TRBJ2-2; v_gene: TRBV28; CDR3aa: CASSSNRDSMGTGELFF
j_gene: TRBJ1-2; v_gene: TRBV29-1; CDR3aa: CSAGEFGINYGYTF
j_gene: TRBJ2-7; v_gene: TRBV11-3; CDR3aa: CASSLIGGAYEQYF
j_gene: TRBJ2-7; v_gene: TRBV23-1; CDR3aa: CASSQIGGDEQYF
j_gene: TRBJ2-1; v_gene: TRBV1; CDR3aa: CASSQNPKITPYNEQFF
j_gene: TRBJ2-5; v_gene: TRBV5-1; CDR3aa: CASSLTTSGSQETQYF
j_gene: TRBJ2-1; v_gene: TRBV1; CDR3aa: CASSQPQGTNEQFF
j_gene: TRBJ2-1; v_gene: TRBV9; CDR3aa: CASSVLQWSNEQFF
j_gene: TRBJ2-7; v_gene: TRBV11-3; CDR3aa: CASSLGWTGDSYEQYF
j_gene: TRBJ1-1; v_gene: TRBV11-3; CDR3aa: CASSLLGQGRGAFF
j_gene: TRBJ1-3; v_gene: TRBV7-7; CDR3aa: CASSWDRDSGNTIYF
j_gene: TRBJ2-7; v_gene: TRBV11-3; CDR3aa: CASSQDLSGGREQYF
j_gene: TRBJ1-5; v_gene: TRBV18; CDR3aa: CASSPTHRGGQPQHF
j_gene: TRBJ2-1; v_gene: TRBV7-5; CDR3aa: CASSFSSGDYNEQFF
j_gene: TRBJ1-4; v_gene: TRBV5-1; CDR3aa: CASSYAGDVGEKLFF
j_gene: TRBJ1-1; v_gene: TRBV11-3; CDR3aa: CASSLPGRRDTEAFF
j_gene: TRBJ2-2; v_gene: TRBV11-3; CDR3aa: CASSTSSGGTGELFF
j_gene: TRBJ1-4; v_gene: TRBV5-1; CDR3aa: CASSFSGGANEKLFF
j_gene: TRBJ2-1; v_gene: TRBV28; CDR3aa: CASRSSGTAEQFF
j_gene: TRBJ1-1; v_gene: TRBV6-8; CDR3aa: CASSYQSTGNTEAFF
j_gene: TRBJ2-4; v_gene: TRBV15; CDR3aa: CASSLEERGNIQYF
j_gene: TRBJ2-5; v_gene: TRBV7-6; CDR3aa: CASSLEYHGGYETQYF
j_gene: TRBJ2-7; v_gene: TRBV5-1; CDR3aa: CASSLATQGYEQYF
j_gene: TRBJ1-5; v_gene: TRBV28; CDR3aa: CASSLGGQYQPQHF
j_gene: TRBJ1-2; v_gene: TRBV6-8; CDR3aa: CASSYIFGAGTGGYTF
j_gene: TRBJ2-7; v_gene: TRBV28; CDR3aa: CASSTGYDEQYF
j_gene: TRBJ2-2; v_gene: TRBV7-5; CDR3aa: CASTDRAFTGELFF
j_gene: TRBJ2-7; v_gene: TRBV2; CDR3aa: CASSVYRGFYEQYF
j_gene: TRBJ1-1; v_gene: TRBV11-3; CDR3aa: CASSLGSQGATEAFF
j_gene: TRBJ2-7; v_gene: TRBV11-3; CDR3aa: CASSLEAGGTYEQYF
j_gene: TRBJ1-5; v_gene: TRBV19; CDR3aa: CASKGTVPNQPQHF
j_gene: TRBJ2-5; v_gene: TRBV6-8; CDR3aa: CASSYPGTGQETQYF
j_gene: TRBJ2-3; v_gene: TRBV28; CDR3aa: CASSLWDSTDTQYF
j_gene: TRBJ1-1; v_gene: TRBV29-1; CDR3aa: CSVGPQVNTEAFF
j_gene: TRBJ2-7; v_gene: TRBV28; CDR3aa: CASSATGSYEQYF
j_gene: TRBJ2-2; v_gene: TRBV7-6; CDR3aa: CASSLLPGTQNTGELFF
j_gene: TRBJ1-1; v_gene: TRBV10-2; CDR3aa: CASSSQVNTEAFF
j_gene: TRBJ2-2; v_gene: TRBV6-8; CDR3aa: CAIKSQGTGELFF
j_gene: TRBJ2-1; v_gene: TRBV11-3; CDR3aa: CASSLGQGWNEQFF
j_gene: TRBJ1-2; v_gene: TRBV6-8; CDR3aa: CAIRSVGVSYGYTF
j_gene: TRBJ2-5; v_gene: TRBV11-3; CDR3aa: CASSPLAGLAGGGRETQYF
j_gene: TRBJ2-7; v_gene: TRBV6-1; CDR3aa: CASSEGGAGDEQYF